The 24 T cell receptor beta chains reported below all come from one sample, sequenced in a study of beta chain features in type 1 diabetes. Investigators reverse transcribed all isolated RNA, so they sequenced expressed TCRB transcripts. Assay: immunoSEQ multiplex PCR; the TCRdb copy retains only in-frame clones and omits some. Counted here are under 500,000 clones, 25% to 35% occurring once; the ten biggest clones make up 0.065%. The source material was naive CD4+ T cells from blood. These receptors came from a man aged 18 to 30 in good health.

This clone was recorded a few times. The gene calls are TRBV21-1 and TRBJ2-1; TRBD1 is taken as the D call from the table, unchecked against the DNA. TRBV21-1 is designated a pseudogene. The CDR3 is 11 amino acids. Here the CDR3 reads CASAPRGSQFF. The CDR3 nucleotides are TGTGCCAGCGCCCCCAGGGGATCGCAGTTCTTC.

This clone was detected a few times. V and J are TRBV21-1 and TRBJ1-5. TRBV21-1 is a pseudogene segment. The CDR3 runs to 14 residues. This chain's CDR3 is CASILVEGNQPQHF. The CDR3, as DNA: TGTGCCAGCATCCTAGTCGAGGGCAATCAGCCCCAGCATTTT.

The CDR3 DNA is TGTGCCAGCAGTTTCCAGCGGGAGAACAATGAGCAGTTCTTC. Amino acid sequence: CASSFQRENNEQFF. The chain has TRBV28 and TRBJ2-1, with 8 positions matching TRBD2. This CDR3 region has 14 residues. After removal of 3 bases from V and 5 bases from J, the junction contained 3 bases not matched to a gene. CDR1 MDHEN and CDR2 SYDVKM come from the germline V gene.

This clone was seen a handful of times. This sequence joins TRBV9 and TRBJ1-2; TRBD1 aligns across 8 bases. Germline CDR1 is SGDLS and CDR2 is YYNGEE. The V and J ends lost 0 bases and 4 bases, in that order; junction bases with no gene match: 2. The CDR3 consists of 14 residues. CDR3 in DNA: TGTGCCAGCAGCGTAGGACAGGGGACCTATGGCTACACCTTC. The encoded protein is CASSVGQGTYGYTF.

The chain links TRBV15 to TRBJ1-4, with a tentative D call TRBD1 (5 bases). The CDR3 has 16 residues. With 0 bases removed from V and 0 bases from J, the gap between germline ends came to 8 bases. Germline assignment: CDR1 LNHNV and CDR2 YYDKDF (reference sequence). For the CDR3, the DNA is TGTGCCACCAGCAGAGATGCGGGGCCAACTAATGAAAAACTGTTTTTT. Amino acids: CATSRDAGPTNEKLFF.

This clone has a handful of counts. This chain joins TRBV15 and TRBJ1-1; a possible D gene is TRBD1 (5 bases). The CDR3 has 14 amino acids. Germline CDR1 reads LNHNV; CDR2 reads YYDKDF (reference sequence). Trimming took 1 base from V and 7 from J, leaving 13 bases between them. CDR3 DNA sequence: TGTGCCACCAGCAGAGCCGGACTGAGGGGTGAAGCTTTCTTT. The encoded protein is CATSRAGLRGEAFF. The whole variable domain, remainder taken from reference TRBV15 and TRBJ1-1, is DAMVIQNPRYQVTQFGKPVTLSCSQTLNHNVMYWYQQKSSQAPKLLFHYYDKDFNNEADTPDNFQSRRPNTSFCFLDIRSPGLGDTAMYLCATSRAGLRGEAFFGQGTRLTVV.

The sample holds a few counts of this clone. The chain's CDR3 is CASSGGLQRNTEAFF. The CDR3 DNA reads as TGTGCCAGCAGCGGGGGACTGCAGAGGAACACTGAAGCTTTCTTT. The chain links TRBV9 to TRBJ1-1, with D possibly TRBD1 on 5 matching bases. V shed 3 bases and J shed 1 base, with 13 bases lying between them. The germline gives CDR1 SGDLS, CDR2 YYNGEE. The CDR3 is 15 amino acids.

The CDR3 region has the DNA TGTGCCAGCAGCCCCCGGAATAATGGCAATGAGCAGTTCTTC. This sequence encodes CASSPRNNGNEQFF. The chain is built from TRBV9 and TRBJ2-1, with no clear D. V shed 4 bases and J shed 6 bases, with 14 bases lying between them. The CDR3 contains 14 residues. Germline lookup yields CDR1 SGDLS and CDR2 YYNGEE.

Concerning this clone: Additional DNA sequences in this sample encode the identical CDR3. V is TRBV5-1 and J is TRBJ2-3; 7 positions agree with TRBD1. The CDR3 consists of 14 residues. Unmatched junction bases numbered 2, after V lost 0 bases and J lost 4 bases. CDR1 SGHRS and CDR2 YFSETQ come from the germline V gene. The CDR3 protein is CASSLVGGADTQYF. DNA for the CDR3: TGCGCCAGCAGCTTGGTAGGGGGCGCAGATACGCAGTATTTT.

This clone came up a few times. The rearrangement joins TRBV6-5 to TRBJ2-6; the D gene is possibly TRBD1 (5 bases). V was trimmed by 0 bases and J by 2 bases, leaving 5 bases between them. Germline V lookup: CDR1 MNHEY, CDR2 SVGAGI. The CDR3 totals 15 residues. The CDR3 bases are TGTGCCAGCAGTTACTCCAGGGCTGGGGCCAACGTCCTGACTTTC. It specifies CASSYSRAGANVLTF.

The chain joins TRBV27 to TRBJ2-3, with a possible D match to TRBD2 (6 bases). This CDR3 has 16 amino acids. V was trimmed by 4 bases and J by 1 base, leaving 15 bases between them. Germline V gene sequence: CDR1 MNHEY, CDR2 SMNVEV (reference sequence). The CDR3 spells CASSSWRTTGTDTQYF. The CDR3 DNA reads TGTGCCAGCAGTTCCTGGCGGACTACAGGCACAGATACGCAGTATTTT.

V gene TRBV2 combines with J gene TRBJ1-2, with TRBD1 matching over 7 bases. The CDR3 has 12 residues. Germline CDR1 and CDR2: SNHLY and FYNNEI. The junction had 3 bases not matched to a gene; V was cut back by 5 bases and J by 6 bases. The CDR3: CASSTGVDGYTF. In DNA form, the CDR3 reads TGTGCCAGCAGTACAGGGGTGGATGGCTACACCTTC. The full variable domain, rest sourced from reference TRBV2 and TRBJ1-2, is EPEVTQTPSHQVTQMGQEVILRCVPISNHLYFYWYRQILGQKVEFLVSFYNNEISEKSEIFDDQFSVERPDGSNFTLKIRSTKLEDSAMYFCASSTGVDGYTFGSGTRLTVV.

This clone showed up just a few times. V and J are TRBV25-1 and TRBJ2-7; 7 bases map to TRBD2. Germline trimming cut 0 bases from V and 4 bases from J; bases unmatched to any gene: 6. Germline V lookup: CDR1 MGHDK, CDR2 SYGVNS. CDR3 length equals 15 residues. The CDR3, as DNA: TGTGCCAGCAGTGAATACCCTAGCGGAGATTACGAGCAGTACTTC. Its translation: CASSEYPSGDYEQYF.

V and J are TRBV4-1 and TRBJ2-3; 10 nucleotides line up with TRBD2. CDR1 and CDR2 (germline): MGHRA, YSYEKL. The CDR3 covers 15 residues. J gave up 6 bases and V 4 bases, and 7 bases lay outside the gene matches. The CDR3 reads CASSLLAGVGDTQYF. The CDR3 coding sequence is TGCGCCAGCAGCCTCCTAGCGGGAGTCGGGGATACGCAGTATTTT.

This clone was seen more than once but under ten times. This same CDR3 is encoded by further DNA sequences in the sample. The genes are TRBV29-1 and TRBJ2-3; 13 positions agree with TRBD2. The CDR3 is 14 residues long. The trim removed 7 bases at V and 1 base at J, leaving 2 bases unmatched. Germline V CDR1 and CDR2: SQVTM, ANQGSEA. The CDR3 DNA sequence: TGCAGCGCCGGACTAGCGGGGGGCACAGATACGCAGTATTTT. Its translation is CSAGLAGGTDTQYF.

This clone has a handful of counts. V and J are TRBV4-2 and TRBJ1-2; tentatively, D is TRBD1 (5 bases). Germline loops: CDR1 LGHNA, CDR2 YNFKEQ. The CDR3 contains 13 residues. Trimming shortened V by 1 base and J by 3 bases, and 6 bases separated the two germline ends. CDR3 region: CASSQARDYGYTF. The CDR3 DNA reads as TGTGCCAGCAGCCAAGCCAGGGACTATGGCTACACCTTC.

V usage is TRBV29-1 and J usage is TRBJ1-2; 7 positions match TRBD1. Germline CDR1 SQVTM, CDR2 ANQGSEA. Unmatched junction bases numbered 4, after V lost 3 bases and J lost 6 bases. The CDR3 length is 12 residues. The chain's CDR3 is CSVDGTAHGYTF. The CDR3 DNA reads TGCAGCGTTGACGGGACAGCACATGGCTACACCTTC.

The V and J genes are TRBV18 and TRBJ2-1, with TRBD2 matching 9 bases. CDR1 and CDR2 (germline): KGHSH, LQKENI. Trimming cost V 3 bases and J 5 bases; bases outside gene matches: 5. The CDR3 totals 15 residues. The CDR3 loop is CASSPPASGDNEQFF. In DNA form, the CDR3 reads TGTGCCAGCTCACCGCCGGCTAGCGGGGACAATGAGCAGTTCTTC.

The rearrangement links TRBV6-6 to TRBJ1-1, with D tentatively TRBD1 (5 bases). V shed 0 bases and J shed 4 bases, with 12 bases lying between them. This CDR3 is 15 amino acids long. CDR1 is MNHNY and CDR2 is SVGAGI in the germline V gene (reference sequence). DNA of the CDR3: TGTGCCAGCAGTTACTCCCGTTGGCAGGGCACTGAAGCTTTCTTT. Protein product: CASSYSRWQGTEAFF.

The chain recombines TRBV19 with TRBJ2-1; maybe TRBD2 (6 bases). Germline CDR1 reads LNHDA; CDR2 reads SQIVND (reference sequence). Trimming stripped 10 bases from V and 3 bases from J, with 10 bases between. The length of the CDR3 is 12 residues. CDR3 nucleotide sequence: TGTGCCACCGGACTATACTACAATGAGCAGTTCTTC. This codes for CATGLYYNEQFF.

This clone showed up just a few times. The chain joins TRBV25-1 to TRBJ2-6, with D perhaps TRBD1 (6 bases). The length of the CDR3 is 17 residues. CDR1 and CDR2 from the germline V gene are MGHDK and SYGVNS. Trimming pared 4 bases from V and 0 bases from J, leaving 13 bases between. Written as DNA, the CDR3 is TGTGCCAGCAGTGGAGACAGGCTACTCTCTGGGGCCAACGTCCTGACTTTC. Protein: CASSGDRLLSGANVLTF.

This clone has just a few counts. V is TRBV28 and J is TRBJ2-3; D possibly corresponds to TRBD2 (5 bases). V dropped 1 base and J dropped 1 base, with 18 bases sitting between them. Looked up from germline, CDR1 is MDHEN and CDR2 is SYDVKM. The CDR3 spans 18 residues. The CDR3 bases are TGTGCCAGCAGTTTATATGTTCTCAGGAAGGGAGGCACAGATACGCAGTATTTT. Amino acid sequence: CASSLYVLRKGGTDTQYF.

The rearrangement links TRBV7-2 to TRBJ1-2; D ambiguous. V lost 1 base and J 0 bases, leaving 6 bases between the germline ends. CDR1 is SGHTA, CDR2 FQGNSA, per germline. The CDR3 spans 14 residues. In DNA form, the CDR3 reads TGTGCCAGCAGCTTAGATTTGGCTAACTATGGCTACACCTTC. Protein product: CASSLDLANYGYTF.

This clone was recorded a few times. The V call is TRBV4-3, the J call TRBJ2-5, with a weak D call TRBD2 (5 bases). V shed 8 bases and J shed 5 bases, with 12 bases lying between them. Germline-derived CDR1 and CDR2 are LGHNA and YSLEER. CDR3 length: 12 residues. The chain's CDR3 is CASRKPGETQYF. CDR3 nucleotides: TGCGCCAGCCGGAAGCCGGGGGAGACCCAGTACTTC.